The 6 T cell receptor beta chains presented below share a single source sample, sequenced in a study of blood T cells in healthy people across ages. Next came a second PCR, run for about 6 to 11 cycles, which used a sample-barcoded 5' primer along with a J-beta primer mix. From the 5' RACE reads, TCRdb called clonotypes with MiXCR, one entry per CDR3 protein. The table includes 730,000 or so distinct CDR3 sequences, approximately 40% detected once. What was sequenced was blood. These receptor sequences come from a man older than 75 in good health.

With regard to this clonotype: The junction differs from germline at one of its ends, possibly a read error. The rearrangement links TRBV20-1 to TRBJ2-4; D unresolved. Germline CDR1 and CDR2: DFQATT and SNEGSKA (reference sequence). The CDR3 runs 14 residues. CDR3 in amino acids: CSARVSGSGNSQYF. DNA for the CDR3: TGCAGTGCTAGAGTCAGTGGTTCAGGAAACAGTCAGTACTTC.

This chain connects TRBV20-1 to TRBJ2-1, with D maybe TRBD1 (6 bases). V shed 4 bases and J shed 4 bases, with 14 bases lying between them. CDR3 size: 14 residues. The germline gives CDR1 DFQATT, CDR2 SNEGSKA (reference sequence). This chain's CDR3 is CSATGDRTYNEQFF. CDR3 nucleotides: TGCAGTGCTACTGGTGACAGGACGTACAATGAGCAGTTCTTC.

In its sample, this clonotype was seen a few times. The rearrangement uses TRBV28 and TRBJ2-7; D is unresolved. Germline assignment: CDR1 MDHEN and CDR2 SYDVKM. The V and J ends lost 5 bases and 5 bases respectively, with 13 bases between them. CDR3 size: 13 residues. CDR3: CASSPFLANEQYF. The DNA of the CDR3 is TGTGCCAGCAGTCCCTTTTTGGCGAACGAGCAGTACTTC.

Concerning this clonotype itself: Mismatch with germline at one junction end may stem from a read error. This chain uses TRBV5-1 with TRBJ2-6; the match to TRBD1 covers 7 bases. Germline loops: CDR1 SGHRS, CDR2 YFSETQ. CDR3 length equals 15 residues. The CDR3 spells CASSQGQAGANVLPF. In DNA form, the CDR3 reads TGCGCCAGCAGCCAAGGACAGGCTGGGGCCAACGTCCTGCCTTTC.

V usage is TRBV5-1 and J usage is TRBJ2-3, with D hard to call. Per the germline V gene, CDR1 is SGHRS and CDR2 is YFSETQ. V lost 2 bases to trimming and J lost 0 bases, with 10 bases between them. The CDR3 totals 15 residues. CDR3 DNA sequence: TGCGCCAGCAGCTTCTCCAGCAGAAGCACAGATACGCAGTATTTT. This encodes CASSFSSRSTDTQYF.

This clonotype has more than one count but fewer than ten. The chain combines TRBV9 with TRBJ2-3, with D maybe TRBD1 (5 bases). The CDR3 is 18 amino acids. Trimming left V 1 base short and J 4 bases short, with 22 bases between. Germline CDR1 SGDLS, CDR2 YYNGEE. DNA of the CDR3: TGTGCCAGCAGCGTATCGCCCAGGGCCCCCCAGGAGCCAGATACGCAGTATTTT. This sequence encodes CASSVSPRAPQEPDTQYF.